This T cell receptor beta chain was recovered during a study of shared clonotypes between healthy human individuals. The V gene's germline CDR1 is SGHTA and CDR2 FQGNSA. This CDR3 region has 15 residues. Trimming shortened V by 3 bases and J by 4 bases, and 13 bases separated the two germline ends. In the naive CD8 group, cells lacked CD45RO and were positively selected for CCR7, so terminally differentiated effector memory CD45RA+ cells were left out. Of note for this clone: Its matching antigen is unknown.

Points from the study as a whole: An expected dependence of interdonor clonotype sharing on sequencing depth was noted.

Generated by immunoSEQ multiplex PCR, the TCRdb table keeps only in-frame clones and is missing some. The sample records millions of clones, about 95% being singletons. The sample was naive CD8+ T cells sorted from blood. The chain recombines TRBV7-2 with TRBJ2-1; tentatively, D is TRBD2 (6 bases). This receptor was obtained from a man between 18 and 35 years old in good health. The CDR3 bases are TGTGCCAGCAGCTTCGGGACTCGGGTTTACAATGAGCAGTTCTTC. Translation: CASSFGTRVYNEQFF.